A selection of T cell receptor beta chains follows, all from one sample in a study of blood T cell repertoires in COVID-19. Using immunoSEQ multiplex PCR, the repertoire was profiled, and TCRdb retains in-frame clones only, with some absent. The profile shows over 130,000 clones, about 87% of them singletons. The specimen sequenced was peripheral blood. Receptors were obtained from a human donor with COVID-19, enrolled during active disease. The donor label of this sample is uncertain. Both conserved end residues are part of each CDR3. The order of the fields is CDR3 protein, CDR3 DNA, CDR3 length, D gene, V gene, J gene, clone size. A D gene is named only where the DNA matches it firmly. Size tells how often a clone was seen (once, few, many) or the class of an expanded clone, and some rows leave it out.

CDR3 protein: CASSQRGGLYGYTF
CDR3 DNA: TGTGCCAGCAGCCAGAGAGGGGGCCTCTATGGCTACACCTTC
CDR3 length: 14
D gene: TRBD1
V gene: TRBV14
J gene: TRBJ1-2
clone size: -

CDR3 protein: CAIGSTGLNTEAFF
CDR3 DNA: TGTGCCATCGGGTCGACAGGTTTGAACACTGAAGCTTTCTTT
CDR3 length: 14
D gene: -
V gene: TRBV10-3
J gene: TRBJ1-1
clone size: -

CDR3 protein: CASSLALAGRPQHF
CDR3 DNA: TGTGCCAGCAGCTTAGCGCTCGCGGGTCGGCCCCAGCATTTT
CDR3 length: 14
D gene: -
V gene: TRBV7-2
J gene: TRBJ1-5
clone size: -

CDR3 protein: CASSEYGGGTDTQYF
CDR3 DNA: TGTGCCAGCAGTGAATACGGCGGGGGCACAGATACGCAGTATTTT
CDR3 length: 15
D gene: -
V gene: TRBV25-1
J gene: TRBJ2-3
clone size: -

CDR3 protein: CASSRLPGSTPLHF
CDR3 DNA: TGTGCCAGCAGCCGACTCCCTGGTAGTACACCCCTCCACTTT
CDR3 length: 14
D gene: -
V gene: TRBV7-3
J gene: TRBJ1-6
clone size: -

CDR3 protein: CASSSRGGGWTGELFF
CDR3 DNA: TGCGCCAGCAGCTCCCGTGGCGGGGGATGGACCGGGGAGCTGTTTTTT
CDR3 length: 16
D gene: TRBD2
V gene: TRBV4-1
J gene: TRBJ2-2
clone size: -

CDR3 protein: CASRYPGLAGGGNEQFF
CDR3 DNA: TGTGCCAGCAGGTACCCAGGACTAGCGGGAGGGGGCAATGAGCAGTTCTTC
CDR3 length: 17
D gene: TRBD2
V gene: TRBV6-2/TRBV6-3
J gene: TRBJ2-1
clone size: once

CDR3 protein: CASSHRREGQPQHF
CDR3 DNA: TGTGCCAGCAGCCACCGAAGGGAGGGTCAGCCCCAGCATTTT
CDR3 length: 14
D gene: -
V gene: TRBV21-1
J gene: TRBJ1-5
clone size: -

CDR3 protein: CASSFTGGLDGYTF
CDR3 DNA: TGTGCCAGCAGCTTTACAGGGGGCTTGGATGGCTACACCTTC
CDR3 length: 14
D gene: TRBD1
V gene: TRBV11-2
J gene: TRBJ1-2
clone size: -

CDR3 protein: CASSLEGGPSSYEQYF
CDR3 DNA: TGCGCCAGCAGCTTGGAAGGGGGCCCGAGCTCCTACGAGCAGTACTTC
CDR3 length: 16
D gene: TRBD1
V gene: TRBV5-1
J gene: TRBJ2-7
clone size: -

CDR3 protein: CASSLNGQTYSGANVLTF
CDR3 DNA: TGCGCCAGCAGCTTAAACGGACAGACTTACTCTGGGGCCAACGTCCTGACTTTC
CDR3 length: 18
D gene: -
V gene: TRBV5-1
J gene: TRBJ2-6
clone size: once

CDR3 protein: CASITRTSGSYEQFF
CDR3 DNA: TGTGCCAGCATTACCCGGACTAGCGGGAGCTATGAGCAGTTCTTC
CDR3 length: 15
D gene: TRBD2
V gene: TRBV6-5
J gene: TRBJ2-1
clone size: -

CDR3 protein: CASSPRGQETQYF
CDR3 DNA: TGTGCCAGCAGCCCCAGGGGGCAAGAGACCCAGTACTTC
CDR3 length: 13
D gene: TRBD1
V gene: TRBV6-6
J gene: TRBJ2-5
clone size: -

CDR3 protein: CASTSGGGHGYTF
CDR3 DNA: TGTGCCAGCACGTCGGGAGGGGGCCATGGCTACACCTTC
CDR3 length: 13
D gene: TRBD1
V gene: TRBV25-1
J gene: TRBJ1-2
clone size: -

CDR3 protein: CASSVALGQGYGANVLTF
CDR3 DNA: TGTGCCAGCAGCGTAGCATTGGGACAGGGGTATGGGGCCAACGTCCTGACTTTC
CDR3 length: 18
D gene: TRBD1
V gene: TRBV9
J gene: TRBJ2-6
clone size: few

CDR3 protein: CASSKIDLAGTGRSYNSPLHF
CDR3 DNA: TGTGCCAGCAGCAAAATTGATTTAGCAGGGACAGGGAGGTCCTATAATTCACCCCTCCACTTT
CDR3 length: 21
D gene: -
V gene: TRBV21-1
J gene: TRBJ1-6
clone size: -

CDR3 protein: CASSEDSHWGTEAFF
CDR3 DNA: TGTGCCAGCAGTGAGGACAGCCATTGGGGCACTGAAGCTTTCTTT
CDR3 length: 15
D gene: -
V gene: TRBV6-1
J gene: TRBJ1-1
clone size: -

CDR3 protein: CASSRQLAGGPTDTQYF
CDR3 DNA: TGTGCCAGCAGCCGCCAGCTAGCGGGGGGACCCACAGATACGCAGTATTTT
CDR3 length: 17
D gene: TRBD2
V gene: TRBV3-1/TRBV3-2
J gene: TRBJ2-3
clone size: once

CDR3 protein: CASSLGPGQGPGQYF
CDR3 DNA: TGTGCCAGCAGCTTAGGTCCGGGACAGGGGCCGGGGCAGTACTTC
CDR3 length: 15
D gene: TRBD1
V gene: TRBV7-2
J gene: TRBJ2-7
clone size: -

CDR3 protein: CSVVERAGGNQPQHF
CDR3 DNA: TGCAGCGTTGTGGAGAGGGCGGGGGGCAATCAGCCCCAGCATTTT
CDR3 length: 15
D gene: -
V gene: TRBV29-1
J gene: TRBJ1-5
clone size: once

CDR3 protein: CASSPRGTGPSPLHF
CDR3 DNA: TGTGCCAGCAGCCCCCGAGGGACAGGGCCTTCACCCCTCCACTTT
CDR3 length: 15
D gene: TRBD1
V gene: TRBV9
J gene: TRBJ1-6
clone size: -

CDR3 protein: CASSFTSGTYNEQFF
CDR3 DNA: TGCGCCAGCAGCTTTACTAGCGGGACGTACAATGAGCAGTTCTTC
CDR3 length: 15
D gene: TRBD2
V gene: TRBV5-1
J gene: TRBJ2-1
clone size: -